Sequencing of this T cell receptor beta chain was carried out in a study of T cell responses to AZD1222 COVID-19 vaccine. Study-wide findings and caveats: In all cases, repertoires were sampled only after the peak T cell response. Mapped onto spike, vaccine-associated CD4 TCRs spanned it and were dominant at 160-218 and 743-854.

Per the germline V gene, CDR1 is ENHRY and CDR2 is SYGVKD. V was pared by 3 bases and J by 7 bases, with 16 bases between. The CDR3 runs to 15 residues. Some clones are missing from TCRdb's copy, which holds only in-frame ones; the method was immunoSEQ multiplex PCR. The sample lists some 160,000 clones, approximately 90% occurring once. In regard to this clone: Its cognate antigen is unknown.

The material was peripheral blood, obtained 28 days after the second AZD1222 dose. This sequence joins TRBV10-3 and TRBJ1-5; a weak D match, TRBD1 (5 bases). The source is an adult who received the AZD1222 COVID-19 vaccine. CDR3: CAISEVGTADQPQHF. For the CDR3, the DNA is TGTGCCATCAGTGAAGTAGGGACCGCCGACCAGCCCCAGCATTTT.